In its sample, the clone carrying this T cell receptor (beta chain) was seen once. Methods used by the authors: Cell counts per sample came from amplifying reference gene primers. Libraries were prepared by immunoSEQ multiplex PCR; TCRdb keeps only in-frame clonotypes and omits some of them. D and trimming were read from the DNA, whereas the V and J calls and clone size are those reported in that table. The sample records about 67,000 clones, over 80% being singletons. The sample is drawn from a study of blood T cell repertoires in COVID-19. CDR3 size: 15 residues. Germline V gene lookup returns CDR1 MNHEY and CDR2 SVGAGI. Unmatched junction bases numbered 5, after V lost 6 bases and J lost 1 base.

Sequenced: peripheral blood. This clonotype was sampled from a human donor in a cohort sampled during active COVID-19. J is TRBJ2-2 and V is TRBV6-5; 7 positions agree with TRBD2. The CDR3 region is CASRGGPLNTGELFF. CDR3 DNA sequence: TGTGCCAGCAGGGGAGGGCCCTTGAACACCGGGGAGCTGTTTTTT.